The present T cell receptor (beta chain) was sequenced within a study of T cell responses to AZD1222 COVID-19 vaccine. Study-level results: The donor cohort was predominantly white British with a female majority, and clonal diversity may have been underestimated. Receipt of two AZD1222 doses was followed by a rise in Spike-specific TCR breadth and depth. The span of vaccine-associated CD4 TCRs extended across spike, with dominance at 160-218 and 743-854.

Concerning this clone itself: Its cognate antigen is unknown.

Per the germline V gene, CDR1 is SEHNR and CDR2 is FQNEAQ (reference sequence). Trimming left V 2 bases short and J 4 bases short, with 11 bases between. This CDR3 contains 14 residues. Method: immunoSEQ multiplex PCR; TCRdb's copy keeps in-frame clones and lacks some. In the table there are roughly 120,000 clones, 80% to 90% of which are singletons. The TCR originated in an adult in good health. This material consisted of peripheral blood, taken on day 0 of AZD1222 vaccination. The V call is TRBV7-9, the J call TRBJ1-1; D unresolved. The chain's CDR3 is CASSLSSTSTEAFF. The CDR3 nucleotides are TGTGCCAGCAGCTTAAGCAGCACCAGCACTGAAGCTTTCTTT.